This T cell receptor beta chain was recorded in a study of blood T cells in healthy people across ages. Worth noting for this clonotype: Its antigen remains unidentified.

The donors, healthy Caucasians from Russia, were aged about 6 to 90. Per the germline V gene, CDR1 is SGHAT and CDR2 is FQNNGV. V was pared by 4 bases and J by 0 bases, with 16 bases between. The CDR3 covers 16 residues. Points from the study as a whole: Fewer expanded clones and more diversity marked long-lived versus aged donors.

The second PCR ran roughly 6 to 12 cycles with a sample-barcoded 5' primer and J-beta primers. A template-switch adaptor with 12 random nucleotides tagged each cDNA molecule. Via MiXCR, TCRdb re-called the 5' RACE reads, giving one row per CDR3 protein. The table records some 850,000 distinct CDR3 sequences, approximately 24% of them present only once. The same sample was also used in a study of T cells of mothers and their children.

Sequencing was done on a sample of blood. V and J are TRBV11-2 and TRBJ2-7; a weak D match, TRBD2 (6 bases). The receptor was derived from a boy younger than 18 in good health. The CDR3 reads CASSWRGRQSSYEQYF. CDR3 nucleotides: TGTGCCAGCAGCTGGCGGGGCAGACAGAGCTCCTACGAGCAGTACTTC. The full variable domain, in which reference TRBV11-2 and TRBJ2-7 provide the parts outside the CDR3, is EAGVAQSPRYKIIEKRQSVAFWCNPISGHATLYWYQQILGQGPKLLIQFQNNGVVDDSQLPKDRFSAERLKGVDSTLKIQPAKLEDSAVYLCASSWRGRQSSYEQYFGPGTRLTVT.